This entry describes one T cell receptor beta chain. V gave up 5 bases and J gave up 2 bases; unmatched junction bases: 6. The CDR3 totals 14 residues. Germline assignment: CDR1 SEHNR and CDR2 FQNEAQ (reference sequence). These data come from a study of Tregs in tolerant kidney transplant recipients. The nonmyeloablative bone marrow transplants came from related graft donors, with transient mixed chimerism. Repertoires were generated with immunoSEQ multiplex PCR, while TCRdb's copy carries only in-frame clones and drops some. The sample lists about 100,000 clones; 93% were seen once. The source of this sequence is a human patient who received a combined kidney and bone marrow transplant. Some T cells may be the graft donor's. The J gene is TRBJ2-7, the V gene TRBV7-9; 7 bases fit TRBD1. Source: CD4+ T cells from blood (PBMCs), taken 12 months after the transplant. CDR3 region: CASSLGTATYEQYF. The CDR3 coding sequence is TGTGCCAGCAGCCTCGGGACAGCGACCTACGAGCAGTACTTC.